Each of the 9 T cell receptor beta chains below was sequenced from the same sample in a study of molecular identifiers for immune sequencing clone quantification. TCRdb reanalysed the PCR reads using MiXCR and keeps one entry per CDR3 protein. The data show some 680,000 distinct CDR3 sequences, with 25% seen just once and about 0.73% held by the top ten. The sample was naive CD8+ T cells from blood, with Jurkat cell RNA spiked in. This sample's subset: FACS-sorted CD8+CD4-CCR7+CD45RA+ naive T cells. Source of these receptors: a human donor in good health. Some libraries in this study had Jurkat cell RNA spiked in.

This clonotype turned up a few times. This chain links TRBV7-9 with TRBJ2-2; TRBD2 aligns across 9 bases. The CDR3 loop spans 16 amino acids. V dropped 5 bases and J dropped 3; count of bases not matched to a gene: 7. CDR1 and CDR2 from the germline V gene are SEHNR and FQNEAQ (reference sequence). CDR3 protein: CASSTSSGDYTGELFF. The DNA of the CDR3 is TGTGCCAGCAGCACCTCTAGCGGGGATTACACCGGGGAGCTGTTTTTT.

This clonotype occurred many times. The chain uses TRBV11-2 and TRBJ2-3, with 12 bases lining up with TRBD1. From germline, CDR1 is SGHAT and CDR2 FQNNGV. This CDR3 is 16 amino acids long. V lost 0 bases, J lost 4 bases, and 2 bases stayed unmatched. The CDR3 sequence: CASSLEGTGGADTQYF. CDR3 DNA sequence: TGTGCCAGCAGCTTAGAAGGGACAGGGGGCGCAGATACGCAGTATTTT.

This clonotype has ten or more counts. This sequence joins TRBV13 and TRBJ2-3; TRBD1 might be the D (5 bases). The V end was cut by 3 bases, the J end by 0 bases, with 7 bases between. From germline, CDR1 is PRHDT and CDR2 FYEKMQ (reference sequence). There are 14 residues in the CDR3. The chain's CDR3 is CASSFDSSTDTQYF. In DNA, the CDR3 is TGTGCCAGCAGCTTCGACAGTAGCACAGATACGCAGTATTTT.

DNA for the CDR3: TGTGCCAGCAGCCTCAAAGGAGGGGGTGGAGATGAAAAACTGTTTTTT. Translating it yields CASSLKGGGGDEKLFF. This chain connects TRBV5-4 to TRBJ1-4; tentatively, D is TRBD1 (6 bases). The germline CDR1 and CDR2 sequences are SGHNT and YYREEE (reference sequence). The V gene lost 4 bases and the J gene lost 6 bases, with 19 bases spanning the gap. CDR3 length: 16 amino acids.

With regard to this clonotype: This may arise from a read error, as a much more abundant clone is one base away. The missing conserved phenylalanine or tryptophan at the end of this CDR3 makes a read error likely. The gene calls are TRBV9 and TRBJ2-5, with D perhaps TRBD1 (5 bases). The germline V gene has CDR1 SGDLS and CDR2 YYNGEE. Trimming cost V 3 bases and J 6 bases, with 18 bases left between them. CDR3 size: 15 residues. The CDR3 coding sequence is TGTGCCAGCAGCGGTCAACAGGCGCCTCTCCAGACCCAGTACCTC. Translation: CASSGQQAPLQTQYL.

In the case of this clonotype: The germline gene is not matched at one end of the junction; a read error may be the cause. The CDR3 DNA reads TGTGCCGGCGGTTTCCGGTATTCGGCCTACGCGCAGTACTTC. This translates into CAGGFRYSAYAQYF. V usage is TRBV28 and J usage is TRBJ2-7; D is undetermined. CDR3 length: 14 amino acids. Germline V gene data show CDR1 as MDHEN and CDR2 as SYDVKM.

This clonotype was observed many times. The CDR3 loop reads CASSPEVLAGGFTDTQYF. CDR3 coding DNA: TGTGCCAGCAGCCCAGAGGTGCTAGCGGGAGGCTTCACAGATACGCAGTATTTT. The chain recombines TRBV13 with TRBJ2-3; 11 nucleotides agree with TRBD2. Looked up from germline, CDR1 is PRHDT and CDR2 is FYEKMQ (reference sequence). The CDR3 extends over 18 amino acids. V gave up 5 bases and J gave up 2 bases; unmatched junction bases: 12. Filled out from reference TRBV13 and TRBJ2-3, the complete variable domain reads AAGVIQSPRHLIKEKRETATLKCYPIPRHDTVYWYQQGPGQDPQFLISFYEKMQSDKGSIPDRFSAQQFSDYHSELNMSSLELGDSALYFCASSPEVLAGGFTDTQYFGPGTRLTVL.

This clonotype occurred once. An end of the junction does not agree with germline; a read error may underlie this. The chain recombines TRBV20-1 with TRBJ1-1; TRBD1 might be the D (5 bases). The CDR3 runs 15 residues. The germline gives CDR1 DFQATT, CDR2 SNEGSKA (reference sequence). CDR3 DNA: TGCAATGCTAGATCAGGACAAAGCCGGAACACTGAAGCTTTCTTT. It is translated as CNARSGQSRNTEAFF.

This clonotype was observed a few times. V and J are TRBV12-3 or TRBV12-4 and TRBJ2-2, with 11 bases identical to TRBD1. The CDR3 runs to 17 residues. The trim removed 8 bases at V and 7 bases at J, leaving 15 bases unmatched. The CDR3 DNA sequence: TGTGCCAGCCTCCTCCTCCGGGACAGGGGGTTCAGCGGGGAGCTGTTTTTT. This encodes CASLLLRDRGFSGELFF.